The 20 T cell receptor beta chains reported below all come from one sample, sequenced in a study of cytomegalovirus exposure and HLA in healthy donors. The primer mix had 60 Vbeta and 13 Jbeta primers. Clones were read by immunoSEQ multiplex PCR, and TCRdb kept only the in-frame ones, dropping some. The sample lists about 140,000 clones, around two thirds seen once, with approximately 1.7% in the top ten. Specimen: PBMCs. Receptors were obtained from a male donor in good health and CMV-seronegative.

V is TRBV7-2 and J is TRBJ1-4, with TRBD1 matching 7 bases. This CDR3 is built from 14 residues. Unmatched junction bases numbered 3, after V lost 4 bases and J lost 4 bases. Germline loops: CDR1 SGHTA, CDR2 FQGNSA. The CDR3 DNA reads as TGTGCCAGCAGCTGGGACAGTGTTAATGAAAAACTGTTTTTT. Amino acids: CASSWDSVNEKLFF.

The J gene is TRBJ2-3, the V gene TRBV18; 10 bases align to TRBD2. Germline V gene lookup returns CDR1 KGHSH and CDR2 LQKENI. The length of the CDR3 is 17 residues. The trim removed 4 bases at V and 2 bases at J, leaving 9 bases unmatched. CDR3 region: CASSLTLTSGDTDTQYF. CDR3 nucleotides: TGTGCCAGCTCACTTACCCTAACTAGCGGGGACACAGATACGCAGTATTTT.

This sequence joins TRBV5-1 and TRBJ2-3; D gene ambiguous. CDR3 size: 14 residues. Between the trimmed V and J ends, which lost 0 bases and 1 base, there was a span of 6 bases. Per germline, CDR1 SGHRS and CDR2 YFSETQ. In nucleotides, the CDR3 is TGCGCCAGCAGCTTGGACAAACGCACAGATACGCAGTATTTT. It codes for CASSLDKRTDTQYF.

CDR3 sequence reads: CASSIERDRGSTEAFF. The DNA for the CDR3 is TGTGCCAGTAGTATAGAAAGAGACAGGGGGTCCACTGAAGCTTTCTTT. The chain is built from TRBV19 and TRBJ1-1; 9 nucleotides align to TRBD1. The ends lost 0 bases at V and 4 bases at J; junction bases unmatched: 6. The length of the CDR3 is 16 residues. Germline V lookup: CDR1 LNHDA, CDR2 SQIVND (reference sequence).

This clone was detected a few times. This chain joins TRBV7-9 and TRBJ2-3, with D unresolved. The CDR3 contains 14 residues. Trimming took off 1 base at V and 2 bases at J, with 7 bases between the two ends. Germline V lookup: CDR1 SEHNR, CDR2 FQNEAQ (reference sequence). The CDR3 is CASSLEQSTDTQYF. The CDR3 DNA reads as TGTGCCAGCAGCTTAGAACAATCCACAGATACGCAGTATTTT.

This clone has only a few counts. The chain has TRBV7-8 and TRBJ1-6; 7 bases align to TRBD1. J lost 0 bases, V lost 3 bases, and 2 bases had no gene match. This CDR3 contains 16 residues. The germline V gene encodes CDR1 SGHVS and CDR2 FQNEAQ. The CDR3 protein is CASSLGQSSYNSPLHF. The CDR3 coding sequence is TGTGCCAGCAGCTTGGGACAGTCCTCCTATAATTCACCCCTCCACTTT.

The chain uses TRBV6-5 and TRBJ2-2; D is uncertain. This CDR3 has 14 residues. In germline, CDR1 is MNHEY, CDR2 SVGAGI. Trimming pared 5 bases from V and 2 bases from J, leaving 9 bases between. The CDR3 loop is CASSLLYNTGELFF. The CDR3 region has the DNA TGTGCCAGCAGTCTTCTGTATAACACCGGGGAGCTGTTTTTT.

V usage is TRBV30 and J usage is TRBJ2-3; perhaps TRBD2 as D (6 bases). The CDR3 is 15 amino acids. Trimming left V 2 bases short and J 4 bases short, with 16 bases between. The germline V gene encodes CDR1 GTSNPN and CDR2 SVGIG (reference sequence). CDR3 nucleotides: TGTGCCTGGAGTCTCGGTAGCGGATCTGCAGATACGCAGTATTTT. The encoded protein is CAWSLGSGSADTQYF.

Worth noting for this clone: A read error may be the cause here, since a much bigger clone is one base away. The rearrangement links TRBV27 to TRBJ2-7; 12 bases are a match to TRBD2. The V segment lost 6 bases and the J segment 1 base; nucleotides outside the gene matches: 1. The CDR3 has 14 residues. Germline loops: CDR1 MNHEY, CDR2 SMNVEV (reference sequence). CDR3 sequence reads: CASRTSGGSYEQYF. The CDR3 nucleotides are TGTGCCAGCAGGACTAGCGGGGGATCCTACGAGCAGTACTTC.

This clone was observed once. This sequence joins TRBV2 and TRBJ1-1; 9 nucleotides match TRBD1. CDR3 length: 13 residues. The V gene end was trimmed by 7 bases and the J gene end by 3 bases; junction bases not matched to a gene: 3. CDR1 is SNHLY, CDR2 FYNNEI, per germline. The CDR3 loop reads CASTQGAYTEAFF. The CDR3 DNA is TGTGCCAGCACACAGGGGGCCTACACTGAAGCTTTCTTT.

The chain links TRBV9 to TRBJ1-1; D might be TRBD1 (5 bases). Between the trimmed V and J ends, which lost 1 base and 7 bases, there was a span of 11 bases. This CDR3 region has 13 residues. The germline V gene has CDR1 SGDLS and CDR2 YYNGEE. CDR3 sequence (DNA): TGTGCCAGCAGCGTACAGAGGGGAGGTGAAGCTTTCTTT. Protein product: CASSVQRGGEAFF. Together with reference TRBV9 and TRBJ1-1, the CDR3 gives the full variable domain: DSGVTQTPKHLITATGQRVTLRCSPRSGDLSVYWYQQSLDQGLQFLIQYYNGEERAKGNILERFSAQQFPDLHSELNLSSLELGDSALYFCASSVQRGGEAFFGQGTRLTVV.

This CDR3 is CASSTWAGGANNEQFF. For the CDR3, the DNA is TGTGCCAGCAGCACTTGGGCGGGGGGGGCAAACAATGAGCAGTTCTTC. J is TRBJ2-1 and V is TRBV6-6; 9 nucleotides line up with TRBD2. CDR1 and CDR2 (germline): MNHNY, SVGAGI (reference sequence). With 6 bases clipped from V and 5 bases from J, the junction kept 11 bases outside the gene matches. CDR3 length: 16 residues.

The chain couples TRBV30 to TRBJ1-5; D gene unclear. The CDR3 is 16 amino acids. Germline-derived CDR1 and CDR2 are GTSNPN and SVGIG (reference sequence). Trimming stripped 5 bases from V and 1 base from J, with 18 bases between. The CDR3 spells CAWGPPENLSNQPQHF. Written as DNA, the CDR3 is TGTGCCTGGGGGCCCCCCGAGAACCTCAGCAATCAGCCCCAGCATTTT.

The chain couples TRBV9 to TRBJ1-1, with 7 bases aligning to TRBD1. Unmatched junction bases numbered 6, after V lost 1 base and J lost 0 bases. This CDR3 region has 16 residues. Germline V gives CDR1 SGDLS, CDR2 YYNGEE. Here the CDR3 DNA reads TGTGCCAGCAGCGTACTGACGACAGGGCTGAACACTGAAGCTTTCTTT. Protein sequence: CASSVLTTGLNTEAFF.

This clone was counted between two and nine times. The chain links TRBV5-6 to TRBJ2-7, with TRBD2 identical over 9 bases. Germline CDR1 is SGHDT and CDR2 is YYEEEE. This CDR3 has 15 residues. The V gene end was trimmed by 3 bases and the J gene end by 7 bases; junction bases not matched to a gene: 11. CDR3: CASSWGRGGQKEQYF. The CDR3 DNA reads TGTGCCAGCAGCTGGGGGCGGGGGGGCCAAAAAGAGCAGTACTTC. The full variable domain, its missing parts supplied by reference TRBV5-6 and TRBJ2-7, is DAGVTQSPTHLIKTRGQQVTLRCSPKSGHDTVSWYQQALGQGPQFIFQYYEEEERQRGNFPDRFSGHQFPNYSSELNVNALLLGDSALYLCASSWGRGGQKEQYFGPGTRLTVT.

V usage is TRBV13 and J usage is TRBJ1-2, with 8 bases identical to TRBD1. V lost 5 bases, J lost 0 bases, and 11 bases stayed unmatched. Germline loops: CDR1 PRHDT, CDR2 FYEKMQ (reference sequence). The CDR3 sequence is 17 residues long. CDR3 in amino acids: CASSPGQGFWTNYGYTF. CDR3 nucleotide sequence: TGTGCCAGCAGCCCCGGACAGGGATTTTGGACTAACTATGGCTACACCTTC.

The V gene is TRBV28, the J gene TRBJ2-5; 12 bases fit TRBD1. Germline V gene data show CDR1 as MDHEN and CDR2 as SYDVKM. The CDR3 runs to 16 residues. The V and J ends lost 5 bases and 9 bases, in that order; junction bases with no gene match: 13. The CDR3 DNA reads TGTGCCAGCAGTACCCCGGGACAGGGGGCGATGGTGCCCCAGTACTTC. Translated: CASSTPGQGAMVPQYF.

V is TRBV10-3 and J is TRBJ1-3; D is uncertain. The germline V gene encodes CDR1 ENHRY and CDR2 SYGVKD. The CDR3 runs to 15 residues. Trimming took 4 bases from V and 0 from J, leaving 10 bases between them. CDR3 in DNA: TGTGCCATCAGTGGTGGAGTCAGCTCTGGAAACACCATATATTTT. Translated, it gives CAISGGVSSGNTIYF.

This chain uses TRBV11-1 with TRBJ1-4; the match to TRBD1 covers 7 bases. The CDR3 is made up of 17 amino acids. Germline loops: CDR1 SGHAT, CDR2 FQDESV (reference sequence). V shed 4 bases and J 4 bases; nucleotides not matched to a gene: 12. The CDR3 spells CASSSGQARLGNEKLFF. The CDR3 bases are TGTGCCAGCAGCTCCGGACAGGCCCGCCTCGGTAATGAAAAACTGTTTTTT. Supplemented by reference TRBV11-1 and TRBJ1-4, the full variable domain reads EAEVAQSPRYKITEKSQAVAFWCDPISGHATLYWYRQILGQGPELLVQFQDESVVDDSQLPKDRFSAERLKGVDSTLKIQPAELGDSAMYLCASSSGQARLGNEKLFFGSGTQLSVL.

The chain uses TRBV7-2 and TRBJ2-6, with 9 bases aligning to TRBD2. The V gene end was trimmed by 6 bases and the J gene end by 2 bases; junction bases not matched to a gene: 5. Germline CDR1 SGHTA, CDR2 FQGNSA. The CDR3 has 16 residues. CDR3 region: CASRGGGAAGANVLTF. CDR3 bases: TGTGCCAGCAGAGGCGGGGGGGCGGCTGGGGCCAACGTCCTGACTTTC.